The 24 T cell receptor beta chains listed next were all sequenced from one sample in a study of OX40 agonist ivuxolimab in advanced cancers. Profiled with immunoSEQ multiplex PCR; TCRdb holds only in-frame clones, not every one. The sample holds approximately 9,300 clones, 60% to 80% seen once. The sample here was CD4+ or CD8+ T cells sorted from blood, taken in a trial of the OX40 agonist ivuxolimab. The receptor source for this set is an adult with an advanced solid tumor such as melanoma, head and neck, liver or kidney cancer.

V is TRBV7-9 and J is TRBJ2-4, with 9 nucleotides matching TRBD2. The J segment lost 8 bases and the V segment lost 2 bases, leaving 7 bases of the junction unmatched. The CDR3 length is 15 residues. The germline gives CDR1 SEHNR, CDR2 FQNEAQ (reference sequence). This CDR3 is CASSLFPSGTDIQYF. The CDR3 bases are TGTGCCAGCAGCTTATTTCCTAGCGGGACAGACATTCAGTACTTC.

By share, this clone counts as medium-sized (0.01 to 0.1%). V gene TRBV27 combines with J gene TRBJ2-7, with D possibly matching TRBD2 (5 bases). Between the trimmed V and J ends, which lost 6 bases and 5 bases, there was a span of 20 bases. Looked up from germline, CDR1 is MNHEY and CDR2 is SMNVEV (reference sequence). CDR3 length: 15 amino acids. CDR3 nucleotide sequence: TGTGCCAGCAGCTCGGACGGAGGACCCCCGGACGAGCAGTACTTC. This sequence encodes CASSSDGGPPDEQYF.

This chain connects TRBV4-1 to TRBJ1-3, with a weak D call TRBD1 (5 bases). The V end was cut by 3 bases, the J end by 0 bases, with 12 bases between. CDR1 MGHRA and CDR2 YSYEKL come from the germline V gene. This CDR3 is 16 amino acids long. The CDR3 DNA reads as TGCGCCAGCAGCCATAGGGACCCCCGCTCTGGAAACACCATATATTTT. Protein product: CASSHRDPRSGNTIYF.

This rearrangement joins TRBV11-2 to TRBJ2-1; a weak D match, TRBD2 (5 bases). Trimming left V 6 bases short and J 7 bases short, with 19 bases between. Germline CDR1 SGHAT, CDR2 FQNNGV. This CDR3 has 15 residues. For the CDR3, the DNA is TGTGCCAGCAGAGAAGGTGGCACCCGAGGGAATGAGCAGTTCTTC. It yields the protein CASREGGTRGNEQFF.

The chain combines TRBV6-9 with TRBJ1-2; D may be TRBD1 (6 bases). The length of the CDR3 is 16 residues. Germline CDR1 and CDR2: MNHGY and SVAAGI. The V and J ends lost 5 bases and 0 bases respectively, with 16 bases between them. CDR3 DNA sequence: TGTGCCAGCAGTACACCTGTCGGGGGCACTAACTATGGCTACACCTTC. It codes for CASSTPVGGTNYGYTF.

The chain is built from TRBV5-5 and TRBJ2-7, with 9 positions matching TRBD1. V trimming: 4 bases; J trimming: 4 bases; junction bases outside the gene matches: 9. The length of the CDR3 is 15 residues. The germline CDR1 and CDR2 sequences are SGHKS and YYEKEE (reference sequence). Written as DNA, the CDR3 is TGTGCCAGCAGCACGGGGACAGGGTCGTTGTACGAGCAGTACTTC. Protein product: CASSTGTGSLYEQYF. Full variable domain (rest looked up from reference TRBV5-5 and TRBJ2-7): DAGVTQSPTHLIKTRGQQVTLRCSPISGHKSVSWYQQVLGQGPQFIFQYYEKEERGRGNFPDRFSARQFPNYSSELNVNALLLGDSALYLCASSTGTGSLYEQYFGPGTRLTVT.

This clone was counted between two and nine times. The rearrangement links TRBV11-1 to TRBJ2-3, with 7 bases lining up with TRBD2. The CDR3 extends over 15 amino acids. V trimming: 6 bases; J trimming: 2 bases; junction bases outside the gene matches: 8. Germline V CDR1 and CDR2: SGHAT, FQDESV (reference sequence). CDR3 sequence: CASSSAGDSTDTQYF. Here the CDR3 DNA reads TGTGCCAGCAGTTCCGCGGGGGACTCCACAGATACGCAGTATTTT.

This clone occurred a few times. CDR3 sequence reads: CASSQVNSKDTQYF. The CDR3 DNA reads as TGCGCCAGCAGCCAAGTGAATAGTAAAGATACGCAGTATTTT. The rearrangement joins TRBV4-1 to TRBJ2-3, with D hard to call. CDR3 size: 14 residues. Germline CDR1 reads MGHRA; CDR2 reads YSYEKL. Trimming pared 1 base from V and 5 bases from J, leaving 10 bases between.

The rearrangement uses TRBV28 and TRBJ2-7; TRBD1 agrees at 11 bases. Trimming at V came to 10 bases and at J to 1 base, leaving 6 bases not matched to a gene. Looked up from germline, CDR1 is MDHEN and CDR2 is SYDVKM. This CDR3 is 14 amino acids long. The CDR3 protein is CATTRDRGSYEQYF. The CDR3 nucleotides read TGTGCCACCACCCGGGACAGGGGGTCCTACGAGCAGTACTTC. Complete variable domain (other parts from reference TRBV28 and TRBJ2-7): DVKVTQSSRYLVKRTGEKVFLECVQDMDHENMFWYRQDPGLGLRLIYFSYDVKMKEKGDIPEGYSVSREKKERFSLILESASTNQTSMYLCATTRDRGSYEQYFGPGTRLTVT.

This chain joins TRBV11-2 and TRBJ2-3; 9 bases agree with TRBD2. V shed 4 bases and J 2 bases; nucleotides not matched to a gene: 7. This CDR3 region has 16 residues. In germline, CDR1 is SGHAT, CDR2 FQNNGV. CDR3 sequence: CASSSGLAGFTDTQYF. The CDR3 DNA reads TGTGCCAGCAGCTCCGGGCTAGCGGGATTCACAGATACGCAGTATTTT.

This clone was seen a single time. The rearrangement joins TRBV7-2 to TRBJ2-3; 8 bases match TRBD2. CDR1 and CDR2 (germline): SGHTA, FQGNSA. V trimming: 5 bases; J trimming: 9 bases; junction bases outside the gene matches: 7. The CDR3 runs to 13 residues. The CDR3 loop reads CASSLTSGETQYF. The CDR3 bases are TGTGCCAGCAGCCTCACTAGCGGCGAGACGCAGTATTTT.

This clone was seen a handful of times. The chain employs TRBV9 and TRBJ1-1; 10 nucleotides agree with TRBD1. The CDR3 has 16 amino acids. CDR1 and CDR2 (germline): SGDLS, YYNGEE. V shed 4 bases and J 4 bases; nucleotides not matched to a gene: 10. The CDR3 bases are TGTGCCAGCAGCACGCACCGACAGGGGGCCGTCACTGAAGCTTTCTTT. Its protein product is CASSTHRQGAVTEAFF.

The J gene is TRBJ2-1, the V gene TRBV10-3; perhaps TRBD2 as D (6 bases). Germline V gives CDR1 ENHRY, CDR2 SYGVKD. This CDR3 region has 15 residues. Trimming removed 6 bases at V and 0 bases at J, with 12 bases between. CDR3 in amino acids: CAIRDSGSSYNEQFF. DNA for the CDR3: TGTGCCATCAGGGACTCCGGGAGCTCCTACAATGAGCAGTTCTTC.

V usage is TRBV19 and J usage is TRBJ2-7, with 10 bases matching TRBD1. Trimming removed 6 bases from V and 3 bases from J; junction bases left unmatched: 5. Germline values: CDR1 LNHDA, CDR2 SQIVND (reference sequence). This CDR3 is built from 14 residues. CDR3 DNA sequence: TGTGCCAGTAGAACCGGGACAGGGGACTACGAGCAGTACTTC. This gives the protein CASRTGTGDYEQYF.

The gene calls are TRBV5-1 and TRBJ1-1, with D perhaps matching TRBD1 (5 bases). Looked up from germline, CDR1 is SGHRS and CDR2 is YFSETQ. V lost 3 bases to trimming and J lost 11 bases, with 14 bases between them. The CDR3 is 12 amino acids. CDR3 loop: CASSSPDNYAFF. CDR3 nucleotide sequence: TGCGCCAGCAGCTCACCGGACAATTATGCTTTCTTT. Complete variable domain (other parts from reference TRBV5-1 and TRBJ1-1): KAGVTQTPRYLIKTRGQQVTLSCSPISGHRSVSWYQQTPGQGLQFLFEYFSETQRNKGNFPGRFSGRQFSNSRSEMNVSTLELGDSALYLCASSSPDNYAFFGQGTRLTVV.

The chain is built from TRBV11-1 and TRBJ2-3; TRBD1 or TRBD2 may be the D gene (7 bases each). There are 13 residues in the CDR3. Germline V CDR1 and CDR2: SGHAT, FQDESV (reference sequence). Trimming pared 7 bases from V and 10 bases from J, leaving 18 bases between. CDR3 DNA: TGTGCCAGCACCGTAACAGGGGAGGGATCGCAGTATTTT. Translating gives CASTVTGEGSQYF. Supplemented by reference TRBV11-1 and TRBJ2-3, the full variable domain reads EAEVAQSPRYKITEKSQAVAFWCDPISGHATLYWYRQILGQGPELLVQFQDESVVDDSQLPKDRFSAERLKGVDSTLKIQPAELGDSAMYLCASTVTGEGSQYFGPGTRLTVL.

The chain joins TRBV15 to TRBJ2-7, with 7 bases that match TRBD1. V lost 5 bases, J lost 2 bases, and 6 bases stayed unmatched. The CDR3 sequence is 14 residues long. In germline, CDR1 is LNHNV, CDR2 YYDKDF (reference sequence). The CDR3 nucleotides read TGTGCCACCAGCGTATACAGGGGCCCCTACGAGCAGTACTTC. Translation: CATSVYRGPYEQYF.

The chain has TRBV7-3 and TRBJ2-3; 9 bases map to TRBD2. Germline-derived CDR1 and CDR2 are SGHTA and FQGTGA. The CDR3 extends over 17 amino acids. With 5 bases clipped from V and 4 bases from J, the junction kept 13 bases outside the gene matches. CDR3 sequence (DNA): TGTGCCAGCAGCCTTAAAGGTAGCGGGAGTTTTGCAGATACGCAGTATTTT. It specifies CASSLKGSGSFADTQYF. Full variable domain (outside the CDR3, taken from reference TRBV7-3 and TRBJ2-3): GAGVSQTPSNKVTEKGKYVELRCDPISGHTALYWYRQSLGQGPEFLIYFQGTGAADDSGLPNDRFFAVRPEGSVSTLKIQRTERGDSAVYLCASSLKGSGSFADTQYFGPGTRLTVL.

The CDR3 DNA reads as TGTGCCTGGAGTGTCTGGCGGGAGTTGTACAATGAGCAGTTCTTC. This translates into CAWSVWRELYNEQFF. This chain uses TRBV30 with TRBJ2-1; 7 positions agree with TRBD2. The V gene's germline CDR1 is GTSNPN and CDR2 SVGIG (reference sequence). The V segment lost 0 bases and the J segment 4 bases; nucleotides outside the gene matches: 6. CDR3 size: 15 residues.

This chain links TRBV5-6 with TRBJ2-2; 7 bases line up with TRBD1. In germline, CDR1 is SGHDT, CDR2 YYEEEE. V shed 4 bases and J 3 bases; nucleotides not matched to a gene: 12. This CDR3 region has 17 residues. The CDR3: CASSLDRAGLDTGELFF. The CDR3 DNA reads TGTGCCAGCAGCCTAGACAGGGCCGGGTTGGACACCGGGGAGCTGTTTTTT. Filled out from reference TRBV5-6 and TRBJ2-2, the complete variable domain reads DAGVTQSPTHLIKTRGQQVTLRCSPKSGHDTVSWYQQALGQGPQFIFQYYEEEERQRGNFPDRFSGHQFPNYSSELNVNALLLGDSALYLCASSLDRAGLDTGELFFGEGSRLTVL.

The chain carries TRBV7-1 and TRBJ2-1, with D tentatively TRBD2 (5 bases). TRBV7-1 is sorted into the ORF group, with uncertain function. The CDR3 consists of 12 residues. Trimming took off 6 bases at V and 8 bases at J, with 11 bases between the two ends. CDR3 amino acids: CASSEMGDEQFF. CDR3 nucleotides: TGTGCCAGCAGTGAGATGGGAGATGAGCAGTTCTTC.

The CDR3: CATGAGGRYNEQFF. The CDR3 coding sequence is TGTGCCACCGGAGCGGGAGGACGGTACAATGAGCAGTTCTTC. The chain carries TRBV15 and TRBJ2-1; 9 nucleotides agree with TRBD2. The CDR3 has 14 amino acids. Trimming took 8 bases from V and 4 from J; bases not matched to a gene: 6. Germline CDR1 is LNHNV and CDR2 is YYDKDF (reference sequence).

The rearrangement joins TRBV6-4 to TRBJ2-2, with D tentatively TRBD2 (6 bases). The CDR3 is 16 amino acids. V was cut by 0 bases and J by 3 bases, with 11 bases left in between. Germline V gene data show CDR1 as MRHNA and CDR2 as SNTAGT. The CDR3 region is CASSDSNSGYTGELFF. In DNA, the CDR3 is TGTGCCAGCAGTGACTCGAATAGCGGCTACACCGGGGAGCTGTTTTTT.

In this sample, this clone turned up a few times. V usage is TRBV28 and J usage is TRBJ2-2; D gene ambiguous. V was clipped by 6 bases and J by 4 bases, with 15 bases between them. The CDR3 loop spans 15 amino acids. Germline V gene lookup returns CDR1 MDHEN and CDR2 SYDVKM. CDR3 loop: CASRTDRRSTGELFF. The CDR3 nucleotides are TGTGCCAGCAGGACCGACCGGCGTAGCACCGGGGAGCTGTTTTTT. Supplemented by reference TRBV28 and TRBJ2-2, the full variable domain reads DVKVTQSSRYLVKRTGEKVFLECVQDMDHENMFWYRQDPGLGLRLIYFSYDVKMKEKGDIPEGYSVSREKKERFSLILESASTNQTSMYLCASRTDRRSTGELFFGEGSRLTVL.